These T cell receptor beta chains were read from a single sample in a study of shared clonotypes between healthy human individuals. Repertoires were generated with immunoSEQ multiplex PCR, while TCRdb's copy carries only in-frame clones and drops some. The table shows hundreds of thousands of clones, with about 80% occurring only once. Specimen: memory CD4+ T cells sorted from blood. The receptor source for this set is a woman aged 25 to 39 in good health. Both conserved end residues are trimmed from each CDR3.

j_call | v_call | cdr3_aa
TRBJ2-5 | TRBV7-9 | ASSLNGYQETQY
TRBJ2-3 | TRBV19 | ASRAGTSGTNTQY
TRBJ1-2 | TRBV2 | ASERTGGEYGYT
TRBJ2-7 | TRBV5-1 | ASSFKWTSGSTYEQY
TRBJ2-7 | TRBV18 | ASSPGRAERREQY
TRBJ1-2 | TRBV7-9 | ASSPRGETDYGYT
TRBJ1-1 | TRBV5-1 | ASSFTTGVGTEAF
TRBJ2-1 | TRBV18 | ASSGGLYNEQF
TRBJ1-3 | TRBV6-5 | ASSMTGSSGNTIY
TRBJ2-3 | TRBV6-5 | ASRPGTVFGDTQY
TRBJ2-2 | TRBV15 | ATSRGQGTGELF
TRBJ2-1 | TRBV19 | ASSIVLAAYNEQF
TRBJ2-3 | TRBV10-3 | AISEGTGPDTQY
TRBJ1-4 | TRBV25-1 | ASSESLGGEKLF
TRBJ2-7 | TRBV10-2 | ASSDGHEQY
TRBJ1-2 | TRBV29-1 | SVEDGRSRVYGYT
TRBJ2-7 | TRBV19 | ASSISAGQGYEQY
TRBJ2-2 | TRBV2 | ASTARPAANTGELF
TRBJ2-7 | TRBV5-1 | ASYRDRGDEQY
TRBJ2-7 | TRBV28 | ASSEVGGRYEQY
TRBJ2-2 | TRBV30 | ASTPPHLAGYTGELF
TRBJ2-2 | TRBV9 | ASSVFPLPAGELF
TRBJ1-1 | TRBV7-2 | ASSAGRINTEAF
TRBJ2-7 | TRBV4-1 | ASSRGQGLVYEQY
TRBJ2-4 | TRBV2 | ASSPPRLAEAKNIQY
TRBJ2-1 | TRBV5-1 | ASTWGRVSYNEQF
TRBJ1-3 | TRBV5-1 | ASSMRGTRSGNTIY
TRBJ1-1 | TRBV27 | ASSTGQGWNTEAF
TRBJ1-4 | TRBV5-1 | ASSLPGNEKLF
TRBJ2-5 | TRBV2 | ASSEIAGSETQY
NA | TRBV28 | ASSPSGQGGSYEQY
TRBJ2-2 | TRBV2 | ASRGTSSNTGELF
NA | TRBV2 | ASRPTRYEQY
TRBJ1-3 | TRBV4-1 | ASSQDKGGKPGNTIY
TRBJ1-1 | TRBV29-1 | SARRGGTEAF
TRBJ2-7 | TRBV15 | ATSRDSRTGSYEQY
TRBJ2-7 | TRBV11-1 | ASTPGTGGFYEQY
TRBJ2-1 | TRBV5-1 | ASGPGGENEQF
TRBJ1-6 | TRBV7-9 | ASNSGQGAGSPLH
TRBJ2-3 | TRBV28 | ASSILAGVADTQY
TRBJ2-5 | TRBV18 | ASSLLAGGDETQY
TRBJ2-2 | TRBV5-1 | ASRSVGATGELF
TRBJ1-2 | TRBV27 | ASLLRQKGLWALRYT
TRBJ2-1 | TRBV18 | ASSPPSGSWNEQF
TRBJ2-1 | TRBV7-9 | ASSLRSAGPLNEQF
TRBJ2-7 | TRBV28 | STRGRKYEQY
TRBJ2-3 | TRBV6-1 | ASSETGGSTQY